The 16 T cell receptor beta chains reported below all come from one sample, sequenced in a study of blood T cell repertoires in COVID-19. Only in-frame clones appear in the TCRdb table, and some are missing; sequencing was by immunoSEQ multiplex PCR. The table records approximately 330,000 clones, roughly 89% of them present only once. Sequencing used peripheral blood. These receptors came from a woman aged 40 to 55 with COVID-19, enrolled during active disease.

The rearrangement uses TRBV4-3 and TRBJ2-4, with no clear D. The germline V gene has CDR1 LGHNA and CDR2 YSLEER. CDR3 size: 16 residues. V shed 2 bases and J shed 0 bases, with 11 bases lying between them. CDR3 sequence reads: CASSQSPILAKNIQYF. The DNA for the CDR3 is TGCGCCAGCAGCCAAAGCCCTATCCTAGCCAAAAACATTCAGTACTTC.

The chain carries TRBV14 and TRBJ2-7, with D possibly TRBD1 on 5 matching bases. Germline CDR1 reads SGHDN; CDR2 reads FVKESK. The CDR3 is made up of 13 amino acids. With 3 bases removed from V and 2 bases from J, the gap between germline ends came to 8 bases. CDR3 coding DNA: TGTGCCAGCAGCCAGGGGCAGACCTACGAGCAGTACTTC. This codes for CASSQGQTYEQYF.

This rearrangement joins TRBV3-1 (or the pseudogene TRBV3-2) to TRBJ2-5; the match to TRBD2 covers 10 bases. The V gene end was trimmed by 4 bases and the J gene end by 5 bases; junction bases not matched to a gene: 7. This CDR3 has 15 residues. CDR1 and CDR2 (germline): LGHDT, YNNKEL (reference sequence). The CDR3: CASSLLAGVGETQYF. DNA of the CDR3: TGTGCCAGCAGCCTCCTAGCGGGAGTGGGGGAGACCCAGTACTTC.

A single count supports this clone. The rearrangement links TRBV5-1 to TRBJ2-3, with D maybe TRBD1 (6 bases). This CDR3 is 15 amino acids long. The V and J ends lost 1 base and 2 bases respectively, with 11 bases between them. Germline loops: CDR1 SGHRS, CDR2 YFSETQ. This CDR3 is CASSLTGIDTDTQYF. As DNA, the CDR3 is TGCGCCAGCAGCTTGACAGGGATAGACACAGATACGCAGTATTTT. Full variable domain (missing parts from reference TRBV5-1 and TRBJ2-3): KAGVTQTPRYLIKTRGQQVTLSCSPISGHRSVSWYQQTPGQGLQFLFEYFSETQRNKGNFPGRFSGRQFSNSRSEMNVSTLELGDSALYLCASSLTGIDTDTQYFGPGTRLTVL.

The genes are TRBV7-9 and TRBJ2-7; 9 bases map to TRBD2. Germline loops: CDR1 SEHNR, CDR2 FQNEAQ (reference sequence). This CDR3 region has 16 residues. The V segment lost 5 bases and the J segment 0 bases; nucleotides outside the gene matches: 8. The CDR3 here is CASSPPAGGDSYEQYF. The CDR3 nucleotides are TGTGCCAGCAGCCCTCCAGCGGGAGGCGACTCCTACGAGCAGTACTTC.

This clone was seen at least ten times. J is TRBJ2-7 and V is TRBV4-2; no clear D. Germline CDR1 is LGHNA and CDR2 is YNFKEQ. Trimming pared 0 bases from V and 2 bases from J, leaving 11 bases between. This CDR3 contains 15 residues. CDR3 nucleotide sequence: TGTGCCAGCAGCCAAGATTATCACAGCACCTACGAGCAGTACTTC. Protein: CASSQDYHSTYEQYF.

This rearrangement joins TRBV9 to TRBJ2-1, with D possibly being TRBD1 (5 bases). Deletions cut 0 bases from V and 5 bases from J, with 9 bases between. CDR1 and CDR2 (germline): SGDLS, YYNGEE. The CDR3 spans 14 residues. CDR3 amino acids: CASSVGQGNNEQFF. DNA for the CDR3: TGTGCCAGCAGCGTAGGTCAGGGAAACAATGAGCAGTTCTTC.

The chain joins TRBV6-6 to TRBJ2-3; perhaps TRBD2 as D (5 bases). This CDR3 has 12 amino acids. The V and J ends lost 2 bases and 5 bases respectively, with 5 bases between them. CDR1 is MNHNY and CDR2 is SVGAGI in the germline V gene (reference sequence). The CDR3 is CASSYREDTQYF. CDR3 in DNA: TGTGCCAGCAGTTACCGGGAAGATACGCAGTATTTT.

The chain has TRBV14 and TRBJ2-1; 9 nucleotides agree with TRBD2. From germline, CDR1 is SGHDN and CDR2 FVKESK. This CDR3 is 19 amino acids long. Trimming took 4 bases from V and 0 from J; bases not matched to a gene: 13. In DNA form, the CDR3 reads TGTGCCAGCAGCCCCGTGACTAGCGGCCTTATAAGCTCCTACAATGAGCAGTTCTTC. Amino acid sequence: CASSPVTSGLISSYNEQFF.

The chain carries TRBV23-1 and TRBJ2-5; 7 bases fit TRBD2. Being an ORF, TRBV23-1 has a function that is uncertain. There are 14 residues in the CDR3. Unmatched junction bases numbered 7, after V lost 6 bases and J lost 3 bases. The CDR3 nucleotides are TGCGCCAGCAGGGGGGGGACTCGAAAAGAGACCCAGTACTTC. It codes for CASRGGTRKETQYF.

The chain carries TRBV28 and TRBJ1-2, with 8 bases lining up with TRBD1. Germline V gene data show CDR1 as MDHEN and CDR2 as SYDVKM. Germline trimming cut 8 bases from V and 2 bases from J; bases unmatched to any gene: 4. The CDR3 has 13 residues. The CDR3 here is CASERTGNYGYTF. The CDR3 coding sequence is TGTGCCAGCGAGAGGACAGGGAACTATGGCTACACCTTC.

The V gene is TRBV5-5, the J gene TRBJ1-4, with 7 bases aligning to TRBD1. V shed 4 bases and J 7 bases; nucleotides not matched to a gene: 13. The CDR3 has 16 residues. CDR1 is SGHKS and CDR2 is YYEKEE in the germline V gene (reference sequence). The chain's CDR3 is CASSPFSDRLGEKLFF. The DNA for the CDR3 is TGTGCCAGCAGCCCTTTTTCGGACAGGCTAGGTGAAAAACTGTTTTTT.

Turning to this clone: The sample contains more than one DNA sequence encoding this CDR3. This chain joins TRBV7-2 and TRBJ2-1; 9 bases line up with TRBD2. Trimming cost V 1 base and J 5 bases; bases outside gene matches: 3. This CDR3 is built from 15 residues. CDR1 and CDR2 (germline): SGHTA, FQGNSA. DNA for the CDR3: TGTGCCAGCAGCTTAGGACTAGCGGCTAACAATGAGCAGTTCTTC. This gives the protein CASSLGLAANNEQFF.

This chain connects TRBV28 to TRBJ1-2; D is perhaps TRBD1 (6 bases). There are 13 residues in the CDR3. V dropped 6 bases and J dropped 8 bases, with 16 bases sitting between them. Germline CDR1 reads MDHEN; CDR2 reads SYDVKM. As DNA, the CDR3 is TGTGCCAGCAGCCGAACAGGGAGAGGCGGCTACACCTTC. Translating gives CASSRTGRGGYTF.

This chain links TRBV5-8 with TRBJ2-7; D call uncertain. CDR1 and CDR2 from the germline V gene are SGHTS and YDEGEE. V lost 1 base, J lost 0 bases, and 8 bases lay in between. The length of the CDR3 is 14 residues. The DNA of the CDR3 is TGTGCCAGCAGCTTGTACGCCAGCTCCTACGAGCAGTACTTC. Translated, it gives CASSLYASSYEQYF.

The chain combines TRBV11-2 with TRBJ1-6; TRBD1 is a possible D gene (6 bases). Trimming stripped 5 bases from V and 9 bases from J, with 17 bases between. In germline, CDR1 is SGHAT, CDR2 FQNNGV. This CDR3 has 15 residues. The CDR3 DNA is TGTGCCAGCAGCGAAGAAGGGAGGGGGTCTTCACCCCTCCACTTT. Residues: CASSEEGRGSSPLHF.